This T cell receptor (beta chain) was found in a study of T cell responses to AZD1222 COVID-19 vaccine. Study observations and caveats: Most donors were white British, females outnumbered males, and clonal diversity was possibly underestimated.

CDR1 is MNHEY and CDR2 is SVGAGI in the germline V gene. V was shortened by 6 bases and J by 7 bases, with 12 bases between the two germline ends. This CDR3 contains 13 residues. Assay used: immunoSEQ multiplex PCR; TCRdb lists only in-frame clones, some missing. The repertoire holds fewer than 120,000 clones, with about 94% as singletons. Of note for this clone: Its target is not known.

The receptor's source is an adult who received the AZD1222 COVID-19 vaccine. The chain recombines TRBV6-5 with TRBJ1-4, with D unresolved. Here the sequenced sample was peripheral blood, taken 28 days after the second AZD1222 dose. DNA of the CDR3: TGTGCCAGCAGGGGCGCATGGGGTGAAAAACTGTTTTTT. Protein: CASRGAWGEKLFF.